This TCR delta chain was identified during a study of Vδ1+ human thymocytes listed by TCRdb under 2018. Looking at the study overall: mRNA-level TRG and TRD CDR3 repertoires of highly purified Vdelta1+ thymocytes from young children were characterised as a data resource. The multiplex-based CDR3 amplicon strategy had previously been validated against 5'RACE-based CDR3 amplicon generation methods.

As for this clone: The target of this receptor is not known. Nothing much larger sits one base from this clone, and base qualities are not available.

The CDR3 starts with the cysteine, ends with the phenylalanine, and has 19 residues. Solely the CDR3 DNA is kept, with 57 bases framed from the first base. CDR1 and CDR2, looked up from the germline V gene, are TSWWSYY and QGS. Cut back by 1 base and 0 bases, the V and J ends lie 21 bases apart. RNA was extracted with the RNeasy mini kit and reverse transcribed using Superscript III. To generate the CDR3 amplicons, a multiplex PCR was run using pooled V-gene forward primers together with a constant-region reverse primer that carried Illumina adaptor overhangs. After gel purification, the amplicons were indexed with Nextera index primers during about 8 additional PCR cycles and then purified using AMPure XP beads. The libraries were sequenced on an Illumina MiSeq using paired-end 250 bp reads, dual indexing and an approximately 20% PhiX spike-in. In the paper's pipeline: Reads were quality checked with FastQC, and TRG read pairs were merged with ea-utils fastq-join. IMGT/HighV-QUEST was used to annotate the sequences, only productive sequences with an unambiguous V-gene assignment were kept, and clonotypes were defined as sequences sharing an identical CDR3 sequence. For downstream analysis, the tools were VDJtools 1.1.1, tcR 2.2.3, Treemap and vegan Shannon diversity in R 3.4.4. In TCRdb, clones were called once more from the public reads by CATT, and rows of identical DNA were later combined. The V and J calls come from TCRdb's annotation, not from the publication. The sample yields about 54,000 delta-chain clones; more than 15% were counted once. 0.5% of the sample is held by the ten biggest clonotypes.

What the authors observed across the whole study: The authors advised highly purified populations and single-cell validation, since unexpected Vdelta2 sequences could cause misinterpretation of bulk repertoire data. Thymic TRG and TRD repertoires appeared highly polyclonal with Gaussian CDR3 length distributions, unlike oligoclonal peripheral blood repertoires. Because no clustering by age or sex was seen, donors were not stratified by age or sex in the analyses. Many TRG clonotypes were shared between donors (up to roughly 7x10^3), whereas TRD repertoires were essentially private (max roughly 120 shared). Although sort purity was high, around a fifth of thymic TRD sequences were Vdelta2 (with a few Vdelta3), in contrast to the peripheral blood Vdelta1+ controls.

Thymic samples were depleted of alphabeta T cells, then CD3+ TCRVdelta1+ TCRVdelta2- thymocytes were FACS-sorted. The purity of the sorted Vdelta1+ thymocytes fell between about 98% and 99.6%. Thymic specimens were obtained from 7 or 8 paediatric patients, aged from 5 days to 15 months, who were undergoing corrective cardiac surgery. Thymic tissue was dispersed and mononuclear cells isolated on a Histopaque-1077 density gradient. Staining used anti-TCRVdelta1 clone TS8.2, anti-TCRVdelta2 clone B6, anti-CD3 clone HIT3a and anti-TCRalphabeta clone IP26 antibodies. The origin of this receptor is a boy under two years old who had congenital heart surgery. Sample: Vdelta1+ gamma-delta thymocytes from the thymus. Interpreted using the paper, the cell subset or site label stands for: FACS-sorted CD3+ TCRalphabeta- TCRVdelta1+ TCRVdelta2- thymocytes. This chain is built from TRDV1 and TRDJ1; a tentative D match to TRDD3 spans 6 bases. This receptor has the CDR3 CALGERYRTGRKYTDKLIF. The DNA is TGTGCTCTTGGGGAACGGTATCGTACTGGGAGGAAGTACACCGATAAACTCATCTTT.